Each of the 18 T cell receptor beta chains below was sequenced from the same sample in a study of naive and memory T cell subsets. Two oligonucleotides, mixed equimolar, formed the beta constant-region primer covering TRBC1 and TRBC2. Nested alpha and beta constant-region primers with the SP2 primer drove four PCR rounds on ligated cDNA. TCRdb analysed the UMI-ligation and nested PCR reads with MiXCR anew, one entry per CDR3 protein. The table includes 8,000 or so distinct CDR3 sequences, 28% detected once. Sequenced sample: CD8+ TEMRA cells from blood. Subset indicated: effector memory re-expressing CD45RA, CD45RA+ CD27-. Source of these receptors: a human donor in good health.

This clonotype was picked up a small number of times. This chain joins TRBV6-6 and TRBJ2-1; 11 nucleotides match TRBD2. The CDR3 consists of 15 residues. Trimming took 0 bases from V and 8 from J; bases not matched to a gene: 3. Looked up from germline, CDR1 is MNHNY and CDR2 is SVGAGI (reference sequence). CDR3 sequence (DNA): TGTGCCAGCAGTTACTCTAGCGGGAGGGCCGATGAGCAGTTCTTC. Its protein is CASSYSSGRADEQFF.

In regard to this clonotype: The CDR3 does not end in the conserved phenylalanine or tryptophan, so this is likely a read error. This sequence joins TRBV3-1 and TRBJ2-3; D unresolved. There are 13 residues in the CDR3. With 4 bases removed from V and 6 bases from J, the gap between germline ends came to 11 bases. Per the germline V gene, CDR1 is LGHDT and CDR2 is YNNKEL (reference sequence). The CDR3 sequence is CASSLGVGDTQYS. Written as DNA, the CDR3 is TGTGCCAGCAGCCTAGGCGTGGGGGATACGCAGTATTCT.

This clonotype was observed a few times. CDR3 sequence (DNA): TGTGCCAGCAAGATAGCGGGGGCCTACGAGCAGTACTTC. Amino acid sequence: CASKIAGAYEQYF. This rearrangement joins TRBV27 to TRBJ2-7, with TRBD2 identical over 9 bases. CDR3 length equals 13 residues. Per the germline V gene, CDR1 is MNHEY and CDR2 is SMNVEV (reference sequence). The trim removed 7 bases at V and 2 bases at J, leaving 3 bases unmatched.

The V gene is TRBV15, the J gene TRBJ2-6; D is unresolved. The V gene lost 3 bases and the J gene lost 1 base, with 7 bases spanning the gap. Germline values: CDR1 LNHNV, CDR2 YYDKDF (reference sequence). The CDR3 length is 15 residues. This CDR3 reads CATSSSPSGANVLTF. CDR3 DNA sequence: TGTGCCACCAGCAGCAGTCCGTCTGGGGCCAACGTCCTGACTTTC.

The rearrangement joins TRBV4-3 to TRBJ2-7; D assignment may be TRBD1 or TRBD2 (5 bases each). CDR1 and CDR2 (germline): LGHNA, YSLEER. V gave up 4 bases and J gave up 4 bases, with 8 bases separating them. The CDR3 has 12 amino acids. The chain's CDR3 is CASSRDGYEQYF. For the CDR3, the DNA is TGCGCCAGCAGCCGGGACGGGTACGAGCAGTACTTC.

The table lists this clonotype with a few counts. V usage is TRBV4-1 and J usage is TRBJ2-1; D call uncertain. The V end was cut by 10 bases, the J end by 0 bases, with 7 bases between. CDR1 MGHRA and CDR2 YSYEKL come from the germline V gene. The CDR3 has 12 residues. The chain's CDR3 is CATGRSYNEQFF. The CDR3 DNA reads as TGCGCCACAGGACGCTCCTACAATGAGCAGTTCTTC.

In its sample, this clonotype is medium-sized. The chain links TRBV28 to TRBJ1-2, with D possibly being TRBD1 (6 bases). With 5 bases removed from V and 2 bases from J, the gap between germline ends came to 18 bases. CDR1 is MDHEN and CDR2 is SYDVKM in the germline V gene. The CDR3 is 16 amino acids. CDR3: CASSPLYREENYGYTF. The DNA of the CDR3 is TGTGCCAGCAGTCCCCTTTACAGGGAAGAGAACTATGGCTACACCTTC.

This clonotype was seen only a few times. V usage is TRBV7-2 and J usage is TRBJ2-3; 13 nucleotides line up with TRBD2. Germline lookup yields CDR1 SGHTA and CDR2 FQGNSA. The J segment lost 5 bases and the V segment lost 1 base, leaving 6 bases of the junction unmatched. The CDR3 length is 17 residues. The CDR3 loop reads CASSLELAGGQVDTQYF. CDR3 DNA: TGTGCCAGCAGCTTAGAACTAGCGGGGGGGCAGGTAGATACGCAGTATTTT.

J is TRBJ1-4 and V is TRBV4-3, with no clear D. This CDR3 spans 15 amino acids. Trimming removed 2 bases from V and 0 bases from J, with 7 bases in between. Germline lookup yields CDR1 LGHNA and CDR2 YSLEER. The CDR3 protein is CASSQQTATNEKLFF. The CDR3 DNA follows: TGCGCCAGCAGCCAACAGACGGCAACTAATGAAAAACTGTTTTTT.

This clonotype is medium-sized (0.01 to 0.1%) by share. This rearrangement joins TRBV28 to TRBJ2-3, with D perhaps TRBD2 (5 bases). The CDR3 loop spans 15 amino acids. The V gene lost 6 bases and the J gene lost 9 bases, with 22 bases spanning the gap. CDR1 is MDHEN and CDR2 is SYDVKM in the germline V gene. In DNA form, the CDR3 reads TGTGCCAGCAGCTTACTAGTCTCGGCGACGGTGACGCAGTATTTT. This codes for CASSLLVSATVTQYF.

This clonotype has more than one count but fewer than ten. V is TRBV7-9 and J is TRBJ2-6, with 15 bases fitting TRBD2. Germline trimming cut 5 bases from V and 0 bases from J; bases unmatched to any gene: 8. Germline V CDR1 and CDR2: SEHNR, FQNEAQ (reference sequence). The CDR3 sequence is 20 residues long. CDR3 bases: TGTGCCAGCAGCCGACCGGGACTAGCGGGGGGCCCCTCTGGGGCCAACGTCCTGACTTTC. Its translation: CASSRPGLAGGPSGANVLTF. The complete variable domain, with remaining parts taken from reference TRBV7-9 and TRBJ2-6, reads DTGVSQNPRHKITKRGQNVTFRCDPISEHNRLYWYRQTLGQGPEFLTYFQNEAQLEKSRLLSDRFSAERPKGSFSTLEIQRTEQGDSAMYLCASSRPGLAGGPSGANVLTFGAGSRLTVL.

The V and J genes are TRBV19 and TRBJ2-2; TRBD2 is a possible D gene (6 bases). The CDR3 consists of 15 residues. Trimming removed 7 bases at V and 6 bases at J, with 18 bases between. In germline, CDR1 is LNHDA, CDR2 SQIVND (reference sequence). CDR3 sequence reads: CASTLGGFIAGELFF. The CDR3, as DNA: TGTGCCAGTACCCTAGGAGGGTTTATCGCCGGGGAGCTGTTTTTT.

This clonotype has more than one count but fewer than ten. The DNA for the CDR3 is TGCGCCAGCAGCTTAGAAACAGGGATCACTGAAGCTTTCTTT. Its translation: CASSLETGITEAFF. The chain recombines TRBV5-1 with TRBJ1-1, with a tentative D call TRBD1 (6 bases). V lost 2 bases and J 4 bases, leaving 12 bases between the germline ends. Germline V gene data show CDR1 as SGHRS and CDR2 as YFSETQ. This CDR3 has 14 residues.

The chain recombines TRBV9 with TRBJ1-2; the D gene is possibly TRBD1 (6 bases). Germline CDR1 reads SGDLS; CDR2 reads YYNGEE. V lost 3 bases to trimming and J lost 2 bases, with 14 bases between them. This CDR3 region has 15 residues. CDR3 nucleotides: TGTGCCAGCAGCGCGACAGGAGGAGTGAACTATGGCTACACCTTC. It encodes CASSATGGVNYGYTF.

Many counts were recorded for this clonotype. The chain recombines TRBV3-1 with TRBJ2-7, with D tentatively TRBD1 or TRBD2 (5 bases each). This CDR3 is built from 11 residues. CDR1 and CDR2 from the germline V gene are LGHDT and YNNKEL (reference sequence). Trimming took off 10 bases at V and 2 bases at J, with 9 bases between the two ends. The chain's CDR3 is CATGPTYEQYF. Here the CDR3 DNA reads TGTGCCACGGGGCCCACCTACGAGCAGTACTTC.

There are many counts of this clonotype. The V gene is TRBV20-1, the J gene TRBJ1-2, with D possibly being TRBD1 (5 bases). The CDR3 consists of 14 residues. Germline V gene lookup returns CDR1 DFQATT and CDR2 SNEGSKA (reference sequence). The ends were cut back, 1 base at V and 5 bases at J, with 14 bases in the middle. CDR3: CSARVPGTAYGYTF. In nucleotides, the CDR3 is TGCAGTGCTAGAGTACCCGGGACGGCTTATGGCTACACCTTC.

At least ten counts were recorded for this clonotype. J is TRBJ1-4 and V is TRBV12-3 or TRBV12-4; D is perhaps TRBD1 (5 bases). V lost 6 bases, J lost 8 bases, and 16 bases lay in between. The CDR3 sequence is 14 residues long. The CDR3 coding sequence is TGTGCCAGCAGCTCGTCGGGGGGAGAGGAAAAACTGTTTTTT. This gives the protein CASSSSGGEEKLFF.

The chain joins TRBV15 to TRBJ2-7, with TRBD1 matching over 9 bases. Trimming at V came to 4 bases and at J to 2 bases, leaving 15 bases not matched to a gene. Germline CDR1 LNHNV, CDR2 YYDKDF (reference sequence). The CDR3 runs 18 residues. In nucleotides, the CDR3 is TGTGCCACCAGCAACCTACCCACCGGGACAGGGAGTACCTACGAGCAGTACTTC. This gives the protein CATSNLPTGTGSTYEQYF.